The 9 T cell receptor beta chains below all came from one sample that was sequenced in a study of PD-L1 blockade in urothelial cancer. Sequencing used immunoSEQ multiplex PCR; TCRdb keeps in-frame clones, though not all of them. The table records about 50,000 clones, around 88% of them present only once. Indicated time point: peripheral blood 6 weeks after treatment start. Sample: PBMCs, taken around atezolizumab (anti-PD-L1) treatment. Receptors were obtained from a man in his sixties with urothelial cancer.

The CDR3 here is CASSLEPSGGADTQYF. The CDR3 nucleotides are TGCGCCAGCAGCTTGGAACCCAGCGGGGGGGCCGATACGCAGTATTTT. The rearrangement joins TRBV5-1 to TRBJ2-3, with TRBD2 matching over 10 bases. Germline CDR1 is SGHRS and CDR2 is YFSETQ. The CDR3 sequence is 16 residues long. After removal of 0 bases from V and 6 bases from J, the junction contained 7 bases not matched to a gene. The complete variable domain, with remaining parts taken from reference TRBV5-1 and TRBJ2-3, reads KAGVTQTPRYLIKTRGQQVTLSCSPISGHRSVSWYQQTPGQGLQFLFEYFSETQRNKGNFPGRFSGRQFSNSRSEMNVSTLELGDSALYLCASSLEPSGGADTQYFGPGTRLTVL.

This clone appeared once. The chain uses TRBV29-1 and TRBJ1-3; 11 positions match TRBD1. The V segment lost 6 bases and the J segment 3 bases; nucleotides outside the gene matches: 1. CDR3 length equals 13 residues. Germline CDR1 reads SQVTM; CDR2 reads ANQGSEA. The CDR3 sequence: CSVGTGGGNTIYF. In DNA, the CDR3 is TGCAGCGTCGGGACAGGGGGTGGAAACACCATATATTTT.

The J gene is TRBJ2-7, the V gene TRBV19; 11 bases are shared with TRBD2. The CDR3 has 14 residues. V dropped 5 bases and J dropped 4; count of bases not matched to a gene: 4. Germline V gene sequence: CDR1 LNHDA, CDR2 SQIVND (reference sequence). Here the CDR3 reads CASSFGTSGYEQYF. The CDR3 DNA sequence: TGTGCCAGTAGTTTCGGGACTAGCGGTTACGAGCAGTACTTC.

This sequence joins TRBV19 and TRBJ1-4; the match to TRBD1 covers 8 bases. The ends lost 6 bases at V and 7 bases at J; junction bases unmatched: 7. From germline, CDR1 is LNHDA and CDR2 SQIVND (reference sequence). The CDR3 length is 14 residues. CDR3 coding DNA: TGTGCCAGTAGCCCAGGGGGCGATGGTGAAAAACTGTTTTTT. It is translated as CASSPGGDGEKLFF.

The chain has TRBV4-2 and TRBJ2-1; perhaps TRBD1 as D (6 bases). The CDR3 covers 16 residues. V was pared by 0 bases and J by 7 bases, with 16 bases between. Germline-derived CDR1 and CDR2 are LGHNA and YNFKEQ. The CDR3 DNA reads TGTGCCAGCAGCCAAGATCTGGGGGCCCTGAGGAATGAGCAGTTCTTC. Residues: CASSQDLGALRNEQFF.

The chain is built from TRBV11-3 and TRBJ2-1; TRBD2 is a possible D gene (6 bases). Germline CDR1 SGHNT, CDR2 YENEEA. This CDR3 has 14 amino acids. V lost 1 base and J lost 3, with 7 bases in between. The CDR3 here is CASSLGGVYNEQFF. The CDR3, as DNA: TGTGCCAGCAGCTTAGGGGGGGTCTACAATGAGCAGTTCTTC.

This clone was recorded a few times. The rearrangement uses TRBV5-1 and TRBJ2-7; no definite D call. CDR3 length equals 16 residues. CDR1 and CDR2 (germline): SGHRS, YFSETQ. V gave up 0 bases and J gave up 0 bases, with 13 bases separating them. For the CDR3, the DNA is TGCGCCAGCAGCTTGGTTGGCGGTACTTACTCCTACGAGCAGTACTTC. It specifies CASSLVGGTYSYEQYF.

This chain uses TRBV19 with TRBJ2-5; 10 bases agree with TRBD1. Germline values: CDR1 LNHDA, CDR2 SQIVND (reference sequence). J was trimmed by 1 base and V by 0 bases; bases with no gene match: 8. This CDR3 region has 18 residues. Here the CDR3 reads CASSIDHQTGGSQETQYF. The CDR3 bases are TGTGCCAGTAGTATAGATCACCAGACAGGGGGCTCCCAAGAGACCCAGTACTTC.

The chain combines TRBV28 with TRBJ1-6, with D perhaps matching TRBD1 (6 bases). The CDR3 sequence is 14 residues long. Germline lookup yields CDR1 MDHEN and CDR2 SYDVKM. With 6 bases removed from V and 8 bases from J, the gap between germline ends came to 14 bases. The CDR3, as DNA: TGTGCCAGCAGACAACAGGGATCGGATTCACCCCTCCACTTT. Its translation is CASRQQGSDSPLHF.